These 32 T cell receptor beta chains originate from one sample sequenced in a study of T-cell reconstitution after alpha-beta-depleted transplantation in children. Molecular barcoding with unique molecular identifiers was used for the TCRbeta library. In TCRdb, the PCR reads were re-called with MiXCR into one record per CDR3 protein. The sample has about 91,000 distinct CDR3 sequences, roughly 8.8% seen once. Sequencing used PBMCs from the stem cell graft donor, obtained from the stem cell graft. These receptors all stem from a human donor who donated a stem cell graft to a child with congenital amegakaryocytic thrombocytopenia.

At least ten counts were recorded for this clonotype. The chain recombines TRBV10-3 with TRBJ1-1; D gene unclear. Germline CDR1 reads ENHRY; CDR2 reads SYGVKD. CDR3 length equals 13 residues. Trimming removed 3 bases at V and 6 bases at J, with 11 bases between. CDR3 nucleotide sequence: TGTGCCATCAGTGACCCCAGGACGTCTGAAGCTTTCTTT. It is translated as CAISDPRTSEAFF.

This clonotype was seen at least ten times. This chain joins TRBV14 and TRBJ2-1; 9 bases are shared with TRBD2. V shed 3 bases, J shed 0 bases, and the junction held 0 bases outside the gene matches. This CDR3 region has 15 residues. Germline assignment: CDR1 SGHDN and CDR2 FVKESK. The CDR3 loop is CASSQRGGSYNEQFF. Written as DNA, the CDR3 is TGTGCCAGCAGCCAGCGGGGGGGCTCCTACAATGAGCAGTTCTTC.

This clonotype appeared many times. J is TRBJ2-5 and V is TRBV12-3 or TRBV12-4; D might be TRBD1 (5 bases). CDR3 length: 15 amino acids. The V end lost 5 bases, the J end lost 2 bases, and 15 bases lay between the germline ends. In nucleotides, the CDR3 is TGTGCCAGCAGTCTCGCCGATCCAGGGCAAGAGACCCAGTACTTC. Translated, it gives CASSLADPGQETQYF.

In its sample, this clonotype was seen many times. The rearrangement joins TRBV28 to TRBJ2-7; 7 nucleotides agree with TRBD2. The V gene end was trimmed by 7 bases and the J gene end by 8 bases; junction bases not matched to a gene: 8. CDR1 MDHEN and CDR2 SYDVKM come from the germline V gene. The CDR3 totals 12 residues. CDR3 sequence (DNA): TGTGCCAGCAATTTGGGCGGGGGTCAGCAGTACTTC. Translated: CASNLGGGQQYF.

There are many counts of this clonotype. CDR3 sequence: CSASNQLTDEAFF. The CDR3 DNA follows: TGCAGTGCTAGCAACCAGCTAACCGATGAAGCTTTCTTT. V usage is TRBV20-1 and J usage is TRBJ1-1; D not certain. Germline V gives CDR1 DFQATT, CDR2 SNEGSKA (reference sequence). CDR3 size: 13 residues. The V end was cut by 3 bases, the J end by 7 bases, with 15 bases between.

This clonotype showed up many times. The chain has TRBV5-4 and TRBJ2-5, with TRBD2 identical over 12 bases. Trimming at V came to 3 bases and at J to 5 bases, leaving 17 bases not matched to a gene. Germline values: CDR1 SGHNT, CDR2 YYREEE (reference sequence). This CDR3 is built from 19 residues. The DNA of the CDR3 is TGTGCCAGCAGCTCCTACCCTTCTCTAGCGGGGGGGCTTAGGGAGACCCAGTACTTC. Residues: CASSSYPSLAGGLRETQYF.

This clonotype was recorded many times. The chain employs TRBV5-5 and TRBJ1-1, with a tentative D call TRBD1 (5 bases). Germline V gives CDR1 SGHKS, CDR2 YYEKEE (reference sequence). This CDR3 is built from 14 residues. The V gene lost 3 bases and the J gene lost 1 base, with 10 bases spanning the gap. DNA of the CDR3: TGTGCCAGCAGCTATGGACACTCGAACACTGAAGCTTTCTTT. This translates into CASSYGHSNTEAFF.

This clonotype was picked up many times. The junction departs from germline at one end; a sequencing error may be responsible. The rearrangement uses TRBV29-1 and TRBJ1-2, with 9 bases fitting TRBD1. Looked up from germline, CDR1 is SQVTM and CDR2 is ANQGSEA. This CDR3 comprises 13 residues. CDR3 DNA sequence: TGCAGCGTGGAAGACAGGGGGAACTATGGCTACACCTTC. Protein product: CSVEDRGNYGYTF.

This clonotype has ten or more counts. The chain has TRBV29-1 and TRBJ2-5; 10 bases map to TRBD1. The CDR3 has 13 amino acids. The germline V gene encodes CDR1 SQVTM and CDR2 ANQGSEA. The ends lost 1 base at V and 4 bases at J; junction bases unmatched: 0. The CDR3 DNA sequence: TGCAGCGTTGAAGGGACAGGGGGAGAGACCCAGTACTTC. It yields the protein CSVEGTGGETQYF.

This clonotype is labeled medium-sized. The rearrangement uses TRBV11-2 and TRBJ2-1; D not certain. Germline V gene sequence: CDR1 SGHAT, CDR2 FQNNGV. Trimming left V 0 bases short and J 10 bases short, with 10 bases between. The CDR3 spans 13 residues. CDR3 bases: TGTGCCAGCAGCTTAGATCGTGACTCAGAGCAGTTCTTC. It is translated as CASSLDRDSEQFF.

This clonotype was seen repeatedly, ten times or more. V and J are TRBV12-3 or TRBV12-4 and TRBJ1-5, with no clear D. The CDR3 runs to 12 residues. V was cut by 6 bases and J by 5 bases, with 8 bases left in between. CDR3 residues: CASRERDQPQHF. CDR3 nucleotides: TGTGCCAGCAGGGAGAGGGATCAGCCCCAGCATTTT.

V is TRBV6-2 or TRBV6-3 and J is TRBJ1-5, with D perhaps matching TRBD1 (6 bases). The CDR3 loop spans 16 amino acids. Germline V lookup: CDR1 MNHEY, CDR2 SVGEGT. V was shortened by 6 bases and J by 2 bases, with 17 bases between the two germline ends. The CDR3 region is CASRPTGIAGNQPQHF. The CDR3 DNA follows: TGTGCCAGCAGGCCCACAGGGATTGCGGGCAATCAGCCCCAGCATTTT.

This clonotype was seen at least ten times. This rearrangement joins TRBV7-9 to TRBJ2-1; the D is unclear. The CDR3 is made up of 15 amino acids. The V end lost 5 bases, the J end lost 8 bases, and 19 bases lay between the germline ends. The germline V gene encodes CDR1 SEHNR and CDR2 FQNEAQ (reference sequence). The DNA for the CDR3 is TGTGCCAGCAGCCCCCCGGGCTTAGAGATCGATGAGCAGTTCTTC. Protein product: CASSPPGLEIDEQFF.

This clonotype was counted ten times or more. The V gene is TRBV4-2, the J gene TRBJ2-1; tentatively, D is TRBD2 (7 bases). The CDR3 is 16 residues long. Germline values: CDR1 LGHNA, CDR2 YNFKEQ. The V end was cut by 1 base, the J end by 5 bases, with 15 bases between. CDR3 protein: CASSQVGGGPNNEQFF. Here the CDR3 DNA reads TGTGCCAGCAGCCAAGTCGGCGGGGGCCCTAACAATGAGCAGTTCTTC.

This clonotype was detected ten times or more. This chain connects TRBV4-3 to TRBJ2-3; unclear D gene. Germline V gene data show CDR1 as LGHNA and CDR2 as YSLEER. This CDR3 is built from 16 residues. V shed 0 bases and J shed 1 base, with 11 bases lying between them. The CDR3: CASSQELAQGTDTQYF. CDR3 in DNA: TGCGCCAGCAGCCAAGAGCTTGCACAAGGCACAGATACGCAGTATTTT.

In this sample, this clonotype turned up many times. J is TRBJ2-7 and V is TRBV20-1; 7 bases match TRBD2. The V gene end was trimmed by 3 bases and the J gene end by 4 bases; junction bases not matched to a gene: 9. The CDR3 contains 14 residues. The germline CDR1 and CDR2 sequences are DFQATT and SNEGSKA (reference sequence). The CDR3 reads CSASSDSGGYEQYF. The CDR3 DNA reads TGCAGTGCTAGCAGCGACTCGGGGGGTTACGAGCAGTACTTC.

This sequence joins TRBV12-3 or TRBV12-4 and TRBJ1-2, with TRBD1 matching 9 bases. The length of the CDR3 is 19 residues. With V trimmed by 5 bases and J by 0 bases, 16 bases remained unmatched. DNA for the CDR3: TGTGCCAGCAGTCCACGAAACCCCGGGACAGGGATAGCTAACTATGGCTACACCTTC. It yields the protein CASSPRNPGTGIANYGYTF.

The chain combines TRBV2 with TRBJ2-3; 7 bases line up with TRBD1. CDR3 size: 15 residues. Germline lookup yields CDR1 SNHLY and CDR2 FYNNEI. V shed 3 bases and J 6 bases; nucleotides not matched to a gene: 9. CDR3 loop: CASSDGQGDSDTQYF. CDR3 nucleotides: TGTGCCAGCAGTGATGGGCAGGGGGATAGCGATACGCAGTATTTT.

In its sample, this clonotype was seen many times. The chain employs TRBV5-5 and TRBJ2-1; TRBD1 aligns across 7 bases. The CDR3 length is 15 residues. In germline, CDR1 is SGHKS, CDR2 YYEKEE (reference sequence). V lost 4 bases, J lost 0 bases, and 4 bases stayed unmatched. In DNA, the CDR3 is TGTGCCAGCAGCACAGGGGATGGCTCCTACAATGAGCAGTTCTTC. Its protein product is CASSTGDGSYNEQFF.

The sample holds many counts of this clonotype. The CDR3 loop reads CSALPIGTQGNSPLHF. CDR3 sequence (DNA): TGCAGTGCACTGCCGATCGGGACTCAGGGGAATTCACCCCTCCACTTT. The chain employs TRBV20-1 and TRBJ1-6; perhaps TRBD1 as D (6 bases). CDR1 is DFQATT, CDR2 SNEGSKA, per germline (reference sequence). The CDR3 extends over 16 amino acids. The V end lost 6 bases, the J end lost 7 bases, and 22 bases lay between the germline ends.

Many counts were recorded for this clonotype. The V and J genes are TRBV6-5 and TRBJ2-1; 7 bases agree with TRBD2. Germline-derived CDR1 and CDR2 are MNHEY and SVGAGI. With V trimmed by 0 bases and J by 3 bases, 5 bases remained unmatched. This CDR3 spans 16 amino acids. For the CDR3, the DNA is TGTGCCAGCAGTTACTCGGGTCGGGACTACTACAATGAGCAGTTCTTC. It specifies CASSYSGRDYYNEQFF.

This clonotype was seen repeatedly, ten times or more. This chain links TRBV20-1 with TRBJ2-7, with D perhaps matching TRBD1 or TRBD2 (5 bases each). The V gene's germline CDR1 is DFQATT and CDR2 SNEGSKA (reference sequence). With 3 bases removed from V and 4 bases from J, the gap between germline ends came to 13 bases. The CDR3 is 13 amino acids. The CDR3 is CSARRFGGYEQYF. For the CDR3, the DNA is TGCAGTGCTAGGAGGTTTGGGGGATACGAGCAGTACTTC.

This clonotype was detected ten times or more. This chain uses TRBV18 with TRBJ2-1; D possibly matches TRBD1 or TRBD2 (6 bases each). The V end was cut by 3 bases, the J end by 2 bases, with 11 bases between. Germline CDR1 KGHSH, CDR2 LQKENI. The CDR3 has 15 residues. CDR3 protein: CASSPRGATYNEQFF. The DNA for the CDR3 is TGTGCCAGCTCACCTAGGGGGGCGACCTACAATGAGCAGTTCTTC.

This clonotype appeared many times. The rearrangement links TRBV6-2 or TRBV6-3 to TRBJ1-5; D uncertain. Germline-derived CDR1 and CDR2 are MNHEY and SVGEGT. The CDR3 covers 16 residues. The V end lost 4 bases, the J end lost 3 bases, and 16 bases lay between the germline ends. For the CDR3, the DNA is TGTGCCAGCAGTTGGCCCTTTTACAGAAACAATCAGCCCCAGCATTTT. It codes for CASSWPFYRNNQPQHF.

This clonotype was detected ten times or more. The chain couples TRBV5-1 to TRBJ2-5, with 15 nucleotides matching TRBD2. The CDR3 runs to 18 residues. CDR1 is SGHRS and CDR2 is YFSETQ in the germline V gene. J was trimmed by 0 bases and V by 0 bases; bases with no gene match: 3. The CDR3 region is CASSLAGTSGGYQETQYF. The CDR3 bases are TGCGCCAGCAGCTTGGCCGGGACTAGCGGGGGGTACCAAGAGACCCAGTACTTC.

This clonotype was counted at least ten times. This chain uses TRBV5-1 with TRBJ1-1; possible D gene TRBD1, 5 bases. The CDR3 runs 17 residues. Germline values: CDR1 SGHRS, CDR2 YFSETQ. V was trimmed by 0 bases and J by 3 bases, leaving 18 bases between them. The CDR3 protein is CASSLASGITFYTEAFF. Written as DNA, the CDR3 is TGCGCCAGCAGCTTGGCGTCAGGGATTACGTTTTACACTGAAGCTTTCTTT.

This clonotype was recorded at least ten times. For the CDR3, the DNA is TGTGCCTGGAGTGCGGGGATAGGTGGGAATGAGCAGTTCTTC. As protein: CAWSAGIGGNEQFF. V is TRBV30 and J is TRBJ2-1; D might be TRBD2 (5 bases). Germline V CDR1 and CDR2: GTSNPN, SVGIG (reference sequence). The CDR3 sequence is 14 residues long. V lost 1 base, J lost 7 bases, and 14 bases lay in between.

This clonotype was recorded at least ten times. The V gene is TRBV15, the J gene TRBJ1-5; D is unclear. V dropped 3 bases and J dropped 0 bases, with 18 bases sitting between them. Germline assignment: CDR1 LNHNV and CDR2 YYDKDF (reference sequence). The CDR3 contains 18 residues. The chain's CDR3 is CATSSEPQKGSSNQPQHF. In nucleotides, the CDR3 is TGTGCCACCAGCAGCGAACCGCAGAAAGGGAGTAGCAATCAGCCCCAGCATTTT.

Many counts were recorded for this clonotype. The chain joins TRBV7-2 to TRBJ2-1; the D gene is possibly TRBD2 (6 bases). Germline V gene sequence: CDR1 SGHTA, CDR2 FQGNSA. The CDR3 has 17 residues. Trimming took off 7 bases at V and 10 bases at J, with 29 bases between the two ends. The chain's CDR3 is CASTPSTGTLSPREQFF. The CDR3 DNA reads as TGTGCCAGCACCCCGTCCACCGGGACTCTGTCCCCTAGAGAGCAGTTCTTC.

At least ten counts were recorded for this clonotype. This chain connects TRBV12-3 or TRBV12-4 to TRBJ1-1, with D unresolved. Trimming left V 4 bases short and J 7 bases short, with 16 bases between. This CDR3 has 14 amino acids. The CDR3 region has the DNA TGTGCCAGCAGTTCCACTCCCATCGTGGGTGAAGCTTTCTTT. It yields the protein CASSSTPIVGEAFF.

This clonotype was counted at least ten times. The V call is TRBV12-3 or TRBV12-4, the J call TRBJ2-1; possible D gene TRBD1, 6 bases. The germline V and J ends were trimmed by 1 base and 14 bases, with 12 bases remaining between them. The length of the CDR3 is 12 residues. The CDR3 DNA reads TGTGCCAGCAGTTTAGGCCGGGACAACGAGTTCTTC. The encoded protein is CASSLGRDNEFF.

This clonotype showed up many times. The DNA of the CDR3 is TGTGCCAGCAGTGCTGGGACCTACGCCTACGAGCAGTACTTC. Amino acids: CASSAGTYAYEQYF. The rearrangement uses TRBV27 and TRBJ2-7; D is perhaps TRBD1 or TRBD2 (5 bases each). This CDR3 is 14 amino acids long. CDR1 MNHEY and CDR2 SMNVEV come from the germline V gene (reference sequence). Trimming left V 5 bases short and J 2 bases short, with 13 bases between.